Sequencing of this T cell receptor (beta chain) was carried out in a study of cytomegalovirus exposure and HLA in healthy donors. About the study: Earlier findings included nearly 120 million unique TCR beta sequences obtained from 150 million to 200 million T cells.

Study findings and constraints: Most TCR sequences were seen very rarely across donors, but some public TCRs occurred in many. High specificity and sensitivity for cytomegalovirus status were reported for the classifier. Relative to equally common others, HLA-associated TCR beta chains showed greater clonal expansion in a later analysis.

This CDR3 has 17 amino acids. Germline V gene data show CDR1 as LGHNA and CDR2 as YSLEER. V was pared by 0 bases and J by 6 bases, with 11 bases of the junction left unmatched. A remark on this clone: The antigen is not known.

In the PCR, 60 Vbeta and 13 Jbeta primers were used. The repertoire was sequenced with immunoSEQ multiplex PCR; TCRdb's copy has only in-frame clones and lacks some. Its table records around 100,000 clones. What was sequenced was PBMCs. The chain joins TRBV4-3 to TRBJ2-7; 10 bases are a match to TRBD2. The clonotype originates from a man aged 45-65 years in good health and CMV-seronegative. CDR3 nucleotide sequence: TGCGCCAGCAGCCAAGACACTAGCGGGATACCGTTGCGCGAGCAGTACTTC. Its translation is CASSQDTSGIPLREQYF.